This T cell receptor beta chain was documented in a study of CD8 T cells in Susac syndrome. Findings and caveats of the study: The TCR sequencing and HLA analysis in the study involved a relatively small number of individuals, as the study acknowledged. It was in TEMRA cells and active patients that Susac CD8+ clonal expansion peaked.

Roughly 0.45 to 1 ug RNA was reverse transcribed with random hexamers. TCRdb re-called the immunoSEQ multiplex PCR reads through MiXCR, storing one row per CDR3 protein. Among about 84,000 distinct CDR3 sequences listed, approximately 96% were seen once. Germline CDR1 reads MNHEY; CDR2 reads SMNVEV (reference sequence). This CDR3 comprises 11 residues. Trimming left V 5 bases short and J 12 bases short, with 14 bases between. This clonotype has just one count. Its target is unknown. The origin of this receptor is a human donor with Susac syndrome. Sequencing input: CD8+ T cells from PBMCs. This chain connects TRBV27 to TRBJ2-7; TRBD1 might be the D (5 bases). CDR3 DNA sequence: TGTGCCAGCAGTCCCCCTGACAGACTGTACGTC. It codes for CASSPPDRLYV.